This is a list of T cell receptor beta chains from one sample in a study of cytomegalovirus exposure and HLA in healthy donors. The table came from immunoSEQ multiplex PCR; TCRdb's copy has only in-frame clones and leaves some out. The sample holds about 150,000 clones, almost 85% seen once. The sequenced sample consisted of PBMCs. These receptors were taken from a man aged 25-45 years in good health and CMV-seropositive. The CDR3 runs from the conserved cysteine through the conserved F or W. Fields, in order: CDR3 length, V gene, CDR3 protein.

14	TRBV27	CASSLGGGRYGYTF
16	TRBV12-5	CASGLAGTPFAYEQYF
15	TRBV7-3	CASSGGRGPQETQYF
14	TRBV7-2	CASRHTSGGNEQYF
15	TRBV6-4	CASSPGTSGGDTQYF
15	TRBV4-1	CASSQGTSSSYEQYF
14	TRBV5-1	CASSLDRGNNEQFF
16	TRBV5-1	CASSLGLAANTGELFF
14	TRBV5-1	CASSSSGGYNEQFF
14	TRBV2	CASSVRQFQETQYF
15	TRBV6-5	CASSYSAGVGETQYF
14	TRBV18	CASSRQGGNQPQHF
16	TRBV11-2	CASGAGIAGGQETQYF
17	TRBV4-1	CASSQGGQGARGNTIYF
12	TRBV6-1	CASRTGAYEQYF
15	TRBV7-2	CASSLGVAGPFEQYF
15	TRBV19	CASSIQGSGGEKLFF
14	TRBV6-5	CASRGASESDTQYF
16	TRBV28	CASSFRDTRFFYGYTF
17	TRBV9	CASSADSGVYPNYGYTF
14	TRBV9	CASSPQGVTYEQYF
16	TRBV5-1	CASSLTRQGVGYEQYF
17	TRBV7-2	CASSSRTSGGQKETQYF
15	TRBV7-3	CASSLYDSDTGELFF
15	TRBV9	CASSAGTGYNNEQFF
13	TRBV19	CASSRPGVYGYTF
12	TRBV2	CASSDYYYEQYF
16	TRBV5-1	CASSLLPWTAQETQYF
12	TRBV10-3	CAIRDSNYGYTF
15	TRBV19	CASSNFGQSNQPQHF
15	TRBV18	CASSPGGEEGQPQHF
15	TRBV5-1	CASSLGSGGGYGYTF
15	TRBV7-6	CASSSGTGGTDTQYF
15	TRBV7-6	CASSLGATRVNEQFF
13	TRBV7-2	CASSLGPGNGYTF
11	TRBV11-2	CASSLSDTQYF
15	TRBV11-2	CASSLGGDSGNTIYF
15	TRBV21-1	CASHPGRGTNQPQHF